The 19 T cell receptor beta chains listed next were all sequenced from one sample in a study of blood T cell repertoires in COVID-19. Measured with immunoSEQ multiplex PCR; TCRdb has only the in-frame clones, and not every one. The sample shows 200,000 or so clones, roughly nine tenths of them seen only once. The material sequenced was PBMCs or T cells enriched from blood (not recorded which). These receptors all stem from a man aged 25-45 years who had recovered from COVID-19.

The chain has TRBV7-2 and TRBJ1-1; 11 bases fit TRBD1. V shed 6 bases and J 6 bases; nucleotides not matched to a gene: 6. The germline gives CDR1 SGHTA, CDR2 FQGNSA. The CDR3 is 14 residues long. CDR3 DNA: TGTGCCAGCAGATCGGACAGGGGGCGCGCTGAAGCTTTCTTT. Its translation: CASRSDRGRAEAFF.

This clone has only a few counts. The rearrangement joins TRBV6-2 or TRBV6-3 to TRBJ1-2; 10 positions match TRBD1. V shed 2 bases and J 9 bases; nucleotides not matched to a gene: 9. CDR3 length: 15 residues. Per germline, CDR1 MNHEY and CDR2 SVGEGT. Written as DNA, the CDR3 is TGTGCCAGCAGTTACCCGGGACAGGGGTGGGGCAGCTACACCTTC. Translation gives CASSYPGQGWGSYTF.

CDR3 nucleotides: TGTGCCAGTAGTATTCCCAGGGGAAGAGGACAGCCCCAGCATTTT. Its protein is CASSIPRGRGQPQHF. This chain uses TRBV19 with TRBJ1-5; TRBD1 might be the D (6 bases). CDR1 is LNHDA and CDR2 is SQIVND in the germline V gene (reference sequence). The CDR3 is made up of 15 amino acids. Trimming took 3 bases from V and 7 from J, leaving 16 bases between them.

The CDR3 bases are TGTGCCATCAGTGATGCGGGGGGCTCCCTCGAGCAGTACTTC. This gives the protein CAISDAGGSLEQYF. The V gene is TRBV10-3, the J gene TRBJ2-7; 8 nucleotides match TRBD2. The germline gives CDR1 ENHRY, CDR2 SYGVKD. With V trimmed by 3 bases and J by 6 bases, 7 bases remained unmatched. The CDR3 length is 14 residues.

J is TRBJ1-2 and V is TRBV12-3 or TRBV12-4; D gene uncertain. The length of the CDR3 is 13 residues. V dropped 6 bases and J dropped 8 bases, with 16 bases sitting between them. The CDR3 loop reads CASSPASGRGYTF. The CDR3 DNA reads TGTGCCAGCAGCCCCGCTTCGGGGAGGGGCTACACCTTC.

Only a few counts were recorded for this clone. The rearrangement joins TRBV4-1 to TRBJ2-7; 8 bases are a match to TRBD2. V lost 0 bases and J lost 7; bases outside the gene matches: 11. Looked up from germline, CDR1 is MGHRA and CDR2 is YSYEKL. The CDR3 is 16 amino acids. CDR3 bases: TGCGCCAGCAGCCAAGAGGCGCCAGCGGGAGTGGGGGAGCAGTACTTC. It yields the protein CASSQEAPAGVGEQYF.

CDR3 sequence reads: CASSPQGDGYTF. The DNA for the CDR3 is TGTGCCAGTTCCCCACAGGGGGATGGCTACACCTTC. The chain joins TRBV13 to TRBJ1-2, with TRBD1 matching over 8 bases. The CDR3 consists of 12 residues. Germline trimming cut 9 bases from V and 6 bases from J; bases unmatched to any gene: 6. Germline CDR1 and CDR2: PRHDT and FYEKMQ (reference sequence).

Here the CDR3 DNA reads TGTGCCAGCAAGACAGGGCTCGGCACTGAAGCTTTCTTT. This encodes CASKTGLGTEAFF. The chain recombines TRBV6-5 with TRBJ1-1; TRBD1 agrees at 7 bases. The CDR3 covers 13 residues. CDR1 and CDR2 from the germline V gene are MNHEY and SVGAGI. Trimming cost V 7 bases and J 4 bases; bases outside gene matches: 6.

The rearrangement links TRBV5-1 to TRBJ1-3; tentative D call: TRBD1 (5 bases). Trimming took 2 bases from V and 4 from J, leaving 10 bases between them. Looked up from germline, CDR1 is SGHRS and CDR2 is YFSETQ. The CDR3 is 14 amino acids. The CDR3 sequence is CASSFWGKGNTIYF. The DNA of the CDR3 is TGCGCCAGCAGCTTTTGGGGCAAGGGAAACACCATATATTTT.

This chain links TRBV30 with TRBJ1-1; D perhaps matches TRBD1 (5 bases). This CDR3 comprises 15 residues. V lost 0 bases, J lost 2 bases, and 13 bases lay in between. Germline CDR1 GTSNPN, CDR2 SVGIG (reference sequence). CDR3 region: CAWSVERRGNTEAFF. CDR3 sequence (DNA): TGTGCCTGGAGTGTAGAGAGGAGGGGAAACACTGAAGCTTTCTTT.

In its sample, this clone was seen once. The rearrangement links TRBV28 to TRBJ1-2, with TRBD1 identical over 10 bases. The length of the CDR3 is 14 residues. The germline gives CDR1 MDHEN, CDR2 SYDVKM. V shed 7 bases and J 4 bases; nucleotides not matched to a gene: 6. In DNA form, the CDR3 reads TGTGCCAGCACCTTTGGACAGGGGGTCTATGGCTACACCTTC. This codes for CASTFGQGVYGYTF.

This chain uses TRBV7-2 with TRBJ1-5; D unclear. Germline V gene lookup returns CDR1 SGHTA and CDR2 FQGNSA. Trimming took off 6 bases at V and 5 bases at J, with 11 bases between the two ends. The CDR3 extends over 13 amino acids. The CDR3 spells CASSPGSYQPQHF. CDR3 bases: TGTGCCAGCAGTCCTGGCTCATATCAGCCCCAGCATTTT.

The rearrangement links TRBV7-2 to TRBJ2-4; TRBD1 agrees at 9 bases. The CDR3 is 14 amino acids. The ends lost 4 bases at V and 9 bases at J; junction bases unmatched: 7. Germline-derived CDR1 and CDR2 are SGHTA and FQGNSA. The CDR3 coding sequence is TGTGCCAGCAGCTCTTATGGACAGGGGAGCATTCAGTACTTC. Encoded protein: CASSSYGQGSIQYF.

The chain employs TRBV24-1 and TRBJ1-2; 9 positions agree with TRBD1. The germline V gene has CDR1 KGHDR and CDR2 SFDVKD. There are 18 residues in the CDR3. V lost 3 bases and J lost 4; bases outside the gene matches: 14. The CDR3 nucleotides are TGTGCCACCAGTGATAGTCCAGGGGGACAGGGTTTCAGCTATGGCTACACCTTC. As protein: CATSDSPGGQGFSYGYTF.

The chain combines TRBV5-1 with TRBJ2-1; the match to TRBD2 covers 7 bases. The ends lost 4 bases at V and 8 bases at J; junction bases unmatched: 12. CDR1 and CDR2 from the germline V gene are SGHRS and YFSETQ. The CDR3 consists of 15 residues. CDR3 residues: CASSGGLGKNDEQFF. CDR3 nucleotides: TGCGCCAGCAGCGGCGGACTAGGCAAGAACGATGAGCAGTTCTTC.

The V call is TRBV2, the J call TRBJ1-1; 7 nucleotides line up with TRBD1. CDR3 length equals 13 residues. Looked up from germline, CDR1 is SNHLY and CDR2 is FYNNEI. The V and J ends lost 9 bases and 0 bases, in that order; junction bases with no gene match: 4. CDR3 bases: TGTGCCAGTGCGGGACAGCTGAACACTGAAGCTTTCTTT. This sequence encodes CASAGQLNTEAFF.

CDR3: CAISGVLSYEQYF. CDR3 bases: TGTGCCATCAGTGGAGTCCTCTCCTACGAGCAGTACTTC. The chain combines TRBV10-3 with TRBJ2-7; no firm D call. CDR1 and CDR2 from the germline V gene are ENHRY and SYGVKD. The CDR3 is 13 residues long. The V end lost 4 bases, the J end lost 0 bases, and 7 bases lay between the germline ends.

V usage is TRBV7-8 and J usage is TRBJ1-2; unclear D gene. Trimming pared 5 bases from V and 8 bases from J, leaving 12 bases between. Germline lookup yields CDR1 SGHVS and CDR2 FQNEAQ. There are 12 residues in the CDR3. The CDR3 sequence: CASSPHMRGYTF. In DNA form, the CDR3 reads TGTGCCAGCAGCCCCCATATGCGGGGCTACACCTTC.

The chain couples TRBV7-8 to TRBJ2-3, with D perhaps matching TRBD1 (6 bases). Germline loops: CDR1 SGHVS, CDR2 FQNEAQ. The CDR3 covers 14 residues. V gave up 7 bases and J gave up 2 bases, with 13 bases separating them. CDR3 coding DNA: TGTGCCAGCAAGAAGACAGGTCCCACAGATACGCAGTATTTT. Amino acid sequence: CASKKTGPTDTQYF.